The T cell receptor beta chain described here comes from a study of CD4+ T cells in melanoma. Study-level findings and limits: In melanoma, neoantigen-specific CD4+ T cells reportedly differed in differentiation state. CD8+ T cell, macrophage and B cell function reportedly correlated with neoantigen-specific CD4+ T cells.

As for this clone: Antigen specificity is unknown.

This CDR3 is 16 amino acids long. The germline CDR1 and CDR2 sequences are LGHNA and YSLEER. Trimming shortened V by 3 bases and J by 1 base, and 16 bases separated the two germline ends. Method: immunoSEQ multiplex PCR; TCRdb's copy keeps in-frame clones and lacks some. This sample has 50,000 to 60,000 clones; about 72% occur once, and the top ten carry roughly 4.5%. Sequenced material: tumor tissue. The chain carries TRBV4-3 and TRBJ2-7; D is possibly TRBD2 (5 bases). This clonotype was sampled from a human donor with melanoma. In DNA form, the CDR3 reads TGCGCCAGCAGCCAGGACCTTGCGGGCGGGTCCTACGAGCAGTACTTC. As protein: CASSQDLAGGSYEQYF.